The 32 T cell receptor beta chains in this list originate from one sample, sequenced in a study of cytotoxic CD8 clonotypes in ibrutinib-treated CLL (dated by TCRdb to the early 2020s). What the time point label conveys for this sample: roughly 2 years on ibrutinib. Library creation used the immunoSEQ multiplex PCR assay. Sourced from immuneACCESS, this table was stored by TCRdb with only in-frame sequences that have V and J called. A share of the clones is absent; for the studies checked, an unresolved V gene accounts for under half, and the remainder has no known explanation. The sample table records around 140,000 clones; 70% to 80% of these occur just once. The ten top clones hold around 4.9% of the sample. Sequenced material: PBMCs, taken after 24 months of ibrutinib treatment. These receptors were collected from a human donor with chronic lymphocytic leukemia.

This chain connects TRBV29-1 to TRBJ1-4; no clear D. Trimming shortened V by 7 bases and J by 5 bases, and 14 bases separated the two germline ends. Germline V gene data show CDR1 as SQVTM and CDR2 as ANQGSEA. The CDR3 loop spans 13 amino acids. The DNA of the CDR3 is TGCAGCGCCACAGTTACCCCCAATGAAAAACTGTTTTTT. This codes for CSATVTPNEKLFF.

In this sample, this clone turned up a few times. The chain has TRBV19 and TRBJ1-2; D unresolved. Per germline, CDR1 LNHDA and CDR2 SQIVND (reference sequence). Trimming removed 7 bases from V and 3 bases from J, with 9 bases in between. The CDR3 consists of 12 residues. The CDR3 DNA follows: TGTGCCAGTACCCCCAGAGACTATGGCTACACCTTC. Its translation is CASTPRDYGYTF.

V usage is TRBV5-1 and J usage is TRBJ2-3; D gene uncertain. CDR3 size: 15 residues. Germline V CDR1 and CDR2: SGHRS, YFSETQ. V lost 1 base, J lost 3 bases, and 12 bases lay in between. The CDR3 DNA reads as TGCGCCAGCAGCTTGTACGGCTCAGGTACAGATACGCAGTATTTT. Translating gives CASSLYGSGTDTQYF.

The gene calls are TRBV28 and TRBJ1-5, with D possibly matching TRBD1 (6 bases). The germline CDR1 and CDR2 sequences are MDHEN and SYDVKM. The V end lost 5 bases, the J end lost 7 bases, and 15 bases lay between the germline ends. The CDR3 extends over 14 amino acids. CDR3 in DNA: TGTGCCAGCAGTACCCTGGGGGGCGGGCAGCCCCAGCATTTT. Protein sequence: CASSTLGGGQPQHF.

This clone was seen only a few times. J is TRBJ1-3 and V is TRBV6-1; 10 bases align to TRBD1. The CDR3 sequence is 14 residues long. The germline CDR1 and CDR2 sequences are MNHNS and SASEGT. V lost 7 bases to trimming and J lost 8 bases; unmatched junction nucleotides: 8. Here the CDR3 reads CASTVDRGRDTIYF. The CDR3 DNA reads as TGTGCCAGCACCGTGGACAGGGGGAGGGACACCATATATTTT.

J is TRBJ2-5 and V is TRBV6-6; D gene uncertain. Germline values: CDR1 MNHNY, CDR2 SVGAGI (reference sequence). V was trimmed by 6 bases and J by 11 bases, leaving 19 bases between them. This CDR3 region has 13 residues. The CDR3 is CASSPTSDHQQYF. As DNA, the CDR3 is TGTGCCAGCAGCCCAACGTCGGACCACCAGCAGTACTTC.

The chain carries TRBV7-2 and TRBJ1-5; possible D gene TRBD1, 5 bases. CDR1 and CDR2 (germline): SGHTA, FQGNSA. This CDR3 is 13 amino acids long. The V gene lost 1 base and the J gene lost 13 bases, with 14 bases spanning the gap. The CDR3 sequence is CASSLEWGELQHF. CDR3 in DNA: TGTGCCAGCAGCTTAGAATGGGGGGAGTTGCAGCATTTT. Supplemented by reference TRBV7-2 and TRBJ1-5, the full variable domain reads GAGVSQSPSNKVTEKGKDVELRCDPISGHTALYWYRQSLGQGLEFLIYFQGNSAPDKSGLPSDRFSAERTGGSVSTLTIQRTQQEDSAVYLCASSLEWGELQHFGDGTRLSIL.

The chain employs TRBV19 and TRBJ2-7; D not certain. Germline CDR1 reads LNHDA; CDR2 reads SQIVND (reference sequence). This CDR3 has 10 amino acids. The ends were cut back, 10 bases at V and 5 bases at J, with 9 bases in the middle. The CDR3 is CATSRDEQYF. Written as DNA, the CDR3 is TGTGCCACCAGCCGGGACGAGCAGTACTTC.

The CDR3 DNA reads as TGCGCCAGCAGCCAAGGACCGGCCCTTTGGCGGGAAAAACTGTTTTTT. Protein: CASSQGPALWREKLFF. The chain carries TRBV4-3 and TRBJ1-4; D remains unclear. The ends were cut back, 1 base at V and 8 bases at J, with 17 bases in the middle. The CDR3 is made up of 16 amino acids. Germline V lookup: CDR1 LGHNA, CDR2 YSLEER.

The chain joins TRBV5-4 to TRBJ2-7, with 14 bases aligning to TRBD2. With V trimmed by 4 bases and J by 0 bases, 3 bases remained unmatched. CDR3 size: 16 residues. The germline gives CDR1 SGHNT, CDR2 YYREEE (reference sequence). CDR3 sequence (DNA): TGTGCCAGCAGCCCGGGGACTAGCGGGAGCTCCTACGAGCAGTACTTC. Protein sequence: CASSPGTSGSSYEQYF.

This clone was observed many times. The V and J genes are TRBV7-2 and TRBJ2-3, with TRBD1 identical over 9 bases. The CDR3 contains 18 residues. Germline V gives CDR1 SGHTA, CDR2 FQGNSA. Germline trimming cut 3 bases from V and 4 bases from J; bases unmatched to any gene: 14. Here the CDR3 reads CASSFPPGGTGRADTQYF. The CDR3 DNA sequence: TGTGCCAGCAGCTTTCCCCCCGGCGGGACAGGGCGTGCAGATACGCAGTATTTT.

This sequence joins TRBV4-3 and TRBJ1-1; D is ambiguous. The V and J ends lost 1 base and 10 bases respectively, with 7 bases between them. The germline CDR1 and CDR2 sequences are LGHNA and YSLEER. The CDR3 runs 11 residues. CDR3 region: CASSQGRGAFF. The CDR3 DNA reads TGCGCCAGCAGCCAAGGTCGGGGAGCTTTCTTT.

The chain has TRBV19 and TRBJ1-2; the D is unclear. The length of the CDR3 is 15 residues. V was clipped by 5 bases and J by 4 bases, with 17 bases between them. Looked up from germline, CDR1 is LNHDA and CDR2 is SQIVND (reference sequence). This CDR3 is CASSSSGSQRYGYTF. The DNA for the CDR3 is TGTGCCAGTAGTTCCTCCGGCAGTCAGCGCTATGGCTACACCTTC. Full variable domain (remainder filled in from reference TRBV19 and TRBJ1-2): DGGITQSPKYLFRKEGQNVTLSCEQNLNHDAMYWYRQDPGQGLRLIYYSQIVNDFQKGDIAEGYSVSREKKESFPLTVTSAQKNPTAFYLCASSSSGSQRYGYTFGSGTRLTVV.

The chain is built from TRBV15 and TRBJ2-2, with 8 bases fitting TRBD1. CDR3 length equals 16 residues. The germline V gene has CDR1 LNHNV and CDR2 YYDKDF (reference sequence). V lost 5 bases to trimming and J lost 9 bases; unmatched junction nucleotides: 14. For the CDR3, the DNA is TGTGCCACCAGCCAAGGGGCCGGACAGGGCGGTTGGGAGCTGTTTTTT. Residues: CATSQGAGQGGWELFF. Together with reference TRBV15 and TRBJ2-2, the CDR3 gives the full variable domain: DAMVIQNPRYQVTQFGKPVTLSCSQTLNHNVMYWYQQKSSQAPKLLFHYYDKDFNNEADTPDNFQSRRPNTSFCFLDIRSPGLGDTAMYLCATSQGAGQGGWELFFGEGSRLTVL.

The genes are TRBV19 and TRBJ2-3; no clear D. The CDR3 consists of 12 residues. Trimming removed 5 bases from V and 1 base from J, with 4 bases in between. The germline CDR1 and CDR2 sequences are LNHDA and SQIVND (reference sequence). CDR3 protein: CASSPRTDTQYF. The DNA for the CDR3 is TGTGCCAGTAGTCCTCGCACAGATACGCAGTATTTT.

The CDR3 reads CASSPLLAGVAGGELFF. Here the CDR3 DNA reads TGTGCCAGCAGCCCGTTGCTAGCGGGGGTTGCGGGCGGGGAGCTGTTTTTT. This chain joins TRBV7-3 and TRBJ2-2, with 10 bases aligning to TRBD2. CDR3 length equals 17 residues. Trimming at V came to 5 bases and at J to 7 bases, leaving 13 bases not matched to a gene. The germline CDR1 and CDR2 sequences are SGHTA and FQGTGA.

Here the CDR3 reads CAWGSNGPEQFF. The CDR3 DNA follows: TGTGCCTGGGGGTCCAACGGGCCTGAGCAGTTCTTC. The chain links TRBV30 to TRBJ2-1; D unclear. Trimming took 5 bases from V and 9 from J, leaving 14 bases between them. This CDR3 is built from 12 residues. The V gene's germline CDR1 is GTSNPN and CDR2 SVGIG (reference sequence). The complete variable domain, with remaining parts taken from reference TRBV30 and TRBJ2-1, reads SQTIHQWPATLVQPVGSPLSLECTVEGTSNPNLYWYRQAAGRGLQLLFYSVGIGQISSEVPQNLSASRPQDRQFILSSKKLLLSDSGFYLCAWGSNGPEQFFGPGTRLTVL.

This chain connects TRBV5-1 to TRBJ2-5; D remains ambiguous. The CDR3 has 15 residues. Germline lookup yields CDR1 SGHRS and CDR2 YFSETQ. The V gene lost 3 bases and the J gene lost 0 bases, with 12 bases spanning the gap. The chain's CDR3 is CASSSQGSNQETQYF. The CDR3 coding sequence is TGCGCCAGCAGCTCTCAAGGGTCAAACCAAGAGACCCAGTACTTC.

The V call is TRBV15, the J call TRBJ2-5; 9 bases fit TRBD2. Looked up from germline, CDR1 is LNHNV and CDR2 is YYDKDF (reference sequence). Germline trimming cut 1 base from V and 5 bases from J; bases unmatched to any gene: 8. The CDR3 covers 16 residues. In DNA form, the CDR3 reads TGTGCCACCAGCAGAGGGGCTAGCGGGGAGGGGGAGACCCAGTACTTC. Encoded protein: CATSRGASGEGETQYF.

The genes are TRBV10-3 and TRBJ1-2, with D perhaps matching TRBD1 (5 bases). V dropped 0 bases and J dropped 8 bases, with 13 bases sitting between them. This CDR3 region has 14 residues. Germline V lookup: CDR1 ENHRY, CDR2 SYGVKD. The CDR3 here is CAISESGGVGGYTF. CDR3 bases: TGTGCCATCAGTGAGTCGGGAGGGGTTGGAGGCTACACCTTC.

This clone was observed a handful of times. The CDR3 here is CAIGPPTDTQYF. The CDR3 region has the DNA TGTGCCATCGGCCCCCCCACAGATACGCAGTATTTT. The chain has TRBV10-3 and TRBJ2-3; D unresolved. CDR1 ENHRY and CDR2 SYGVKD come from the germline V gene. The CDR3 contains 12 residues. V dropped 8 bases and J dropped 2 bases, with 8 bases sitting between them.

With respect to this clone: One end of the junction is discordant with germline, which a read error may explain. Other DNA sequences from this sample encode an identical CDR3 as well. The chain uses TRBV30 and TRBJ1-6; 7 positions agree with TRBD1. In germline, CDR1 is GTSNPN, CDR2 SVGIG (reference sequence). The CDR3 consists of 16 residues. The CDR3 nucleotides read TGTGCCTGGAGTCCCCCCCGGACAGGTTGGAATTCGCCCCTCCACTTT. Its translation: CAWSPPRTGWNSPLHF.

The rearrangement joins TRBV29-1 to TRBJ2-7, with 11 bases aligning to TRBD1. The trim removed 4 bases at V and 3 bases at J, leaving 2 bases unmatched. The germline V gene encodes CDR1 SQVTM and CDR2 ANQGSEA. The CDR3 length is 13 residues. The CDR3 DNA is TGCAGCGTTGGGGGACAGGGGGGCTACGAGCAGTACTTC. Its protein product is CSVGGQGGYEQYF.

The V gene is TRBV5-6, the J gene TRBJ1-1; 8 bases agree with TRBD1. CDR3 length equals 13 residues. Unmatched junction bases numbered 8, after V lost 4 bases and J lost 9 bases. Germline V gene lookup returns CDR1 SGHDT and CDR2 YYEEEE. The CDR3 nucleotides read TGTGCCAGCAGCCAGGGGGCCCCACCCCAAGCTTTCTTT. Its protein is CASSQGAPPQAFF.

This clone ranks as medium-sized (0.01 to 0.1%). The chain joins TRBV28 to TRBJ2-5; D gene unclear. Trimming stripped 8 bases from V and 3 bases from J, with 7 bases between. Germline V gives CDR1 MDHEN, CDR2 SYDVKM. The CDR3 covers 11 residues. The CDR3 sequence is CASGLEETQYF. The CDR3 DNA follows: TGTGCCAGCGGCCTGGAAGAGACCCAGTACTTC. Looking up the rest from reference TRBV28 and TRBJ2-5 gives the full variable domain: DVKVTQSSRYLVKRTGEKVFLECVQDMDHENMFWYRQDPGLGLRLIYFSYDVKMKEKGDIPEGYSVSREKKERFSLILESASTNQTSMYLCASGLEETQYFGPGTRLLVL.

The V gene is TRBV18, the J gene TRBJ2-1; 14 bases are a match to TRBD2. Trimming removed 1 base from V and 4 bases from J; junction bases left unmatched: 6. Germline CDR1 and CDR2: KGHSH and LQKENI. The CDR3 is made up of 18 amino acids. The CDR3 DNA reads TGTGCCAGCTCACCACGGGGACTAGCGGGAGAGGGGTACAATGAGCAGTTCTTC. Translated, it gives CASSPRGLAGEGYNEQFF.

The V gene is TRBV5-1, the J gene TRBJ2-7; 8 nucleotides line up with TRBD1. V shed 4 bases, J shed 2 bases, and the junction held 5 bases outside the gene matches. The CDR3 spans 14 residues. Germline V gene lookup returns CDR1 SGHRS and CDR2 YFSETQ. The CDR3 here is CASSPRTGPYEQYF. The CDR3 DNA follows: TGCGCCAGCAGCCCACGGACAGGGCCCTACGAGCAGTACTTC.

This clone was picked up one time. The chain links TRBV7-9 to TRBJ1-2, with D unresolved. The germline V gene encodes CDR1 SEHNR and CDR2 FQNEAQ (reference sequence). The CDR3 has 14 amino acids. Trimming shortened V by 6 bases and J by 0 bases, and 11 bases separated the two germline ends. The CDR3 DNA is TGTGCCAGCAGGTCTAGTGGGGCTAACTATGGCTACACCTTC. It yields the protein CASRSSGANYGYTF.

V usage is TRBV2 and J usage is TRBJ1-4; D uncertain. Per germline, CDR1 SNHLY and CDR2 FYNNEI. The CDR3 covers 14 residues. V lost 8 bases and J 9 bases, leaving 19 bases between the germline ends. As DNA, the CDR3 is TGTGCCAGCCAGCTCAGCAAGCAATGGAAAAAACTGTTTTTT. Encoded protein: CASQLSKQWKKLFF.

In this sample, this clone turned up a few times. The chain carries TRBV5-1 and TRBJ1-1, with a tentative D call TRBD1 (6 bases). Germline-derived CDR1 and CDR2 are SGHRS and YFSETQ. V was clipped by 4 bases and J by 6 bases, with 16 bases between them. The CDR3 spans 14 residues. The CDR3 here is CASSPRGAGAEAFF. CDR3 in DNA: TGCGCCAGCAGCCCCCGGGGGGCGGGTGCTGAAGCTTTCTTT.

The chain carries TRBV10-3 and TRBJ2-1; D ambiguous. The length of the CDR3 is 16 residues. Between the trimmed V and J ends, which lost 7 bases and 0 bases, there was a span of 16 bases. Germline V lookup: CDR1 ENHRY, CDR2 SYGVKD. CDR3 in amino acids: CAITPKVDSSYNEQFF. The CDR3, as DNA: TGTGCCATCACCCCCAAAGTGGATAGCTCCTACAATGAGCAGTTCTTC.

CDR3 DNA: TGTGCCAGCAGGGGGCCACAGGGGGCCCAGGGTTCACCCCTCCACTTT. The encoded protein is CASRGPQGAQGSPLHF. The chain employs TRBV27 and TRBJ1-6, with 9 bases lining up with TRBD1. Germline assignment: CDR1 MNHEY and CDR2 SMNVEV (reference sequence). The CDR3 extends over 16 amino acids. V was clipped by 6 bases and J by 9 bases; unmatched bases: 12.